This TCR beta chain was profiled in a study of early T cells in non-severe SARS-CoV-2 infection. Study-wide results and caveats: There was a bias toward anti-spike CD8 responses in VDJdb matching, which missed private and CD4 specificities.

V was cut by 1 base and J by 6 bases, with 14 bases left in between. CDR1 DFQATT and CDR2 SNEGSKA come from the germline V gene (reference sequence). The CDR3 sequence is 14 residues long. Individual cDNA molecules were tagged with unique molecular identifiers. TCRdb itself ran the 5' RACE reads through MiXCR, one entry per CDR3 protein. Altogether 30,000 to 35,000 distinct CDR3 sequences are present, roughly 6% being singletons, with the ten largest covering approximately 5%. For this clonotype: Its target is unknown.

The source material was whole blood. This sequence was found in an adult who was a healthcare worker with PCR-confirmed SARS-CoV-2 infection or an uninfected control (not recorded which). This chain uses TRBV20-1 with TRBJ2-3; a possible D gene is TRBD2 (5 bases). The CDR3 here is CSARVEDSGDTQYF. In DNA form, the CDR3 reads TGCAGTGCTAGAGTAGAGGACTCCGGGGATACGCAGTATTTT.